The entry below gives a single T cell receptor (beta chain) sequence along with its context. The antigen remains undetermined. Axillary draining lymph nodes of breast cancer patients supplied the node samples. TCRdb redid the calling of the multiplex PCR reads with MiXCR, one entry per CDR3 protein. The sample lists around 170,000 distinct CDR3 sequences; 25% to 40% were seen once. The CDR3 is 16 amino acids. Germline CDR1 reads SNHLY; CDR2 reads FYNNEI. Trimming took 1 base from V and 4 from J, leaving 16 bases between them. This sample was included in a study of breast tumors, draining lymph nodes, adjacent tissues. The study, taken as a whole, reports: Luminal-like breast cancer showed significantly greater tumor-nontumor repertoire similarity than basal-like breast cancer did. The lymph node origin of tumor T cells was framed as consistent with a hypothesis, not demonstrated. Tumor TCR diversity was below lymph nodes but above nontumor tissue.

The sequencing sample was made of axillary lymph node tissue. The sequence came from a female donor with breast cancer. Some clones in this sample may be carry-over from other donors' samples. The J gene is TRBJ1-2, the V gene TRBV2, with D possibly being TRBD1 (6 bases). CDR3 nucleotide sequence: TGTGCCAGCAGTGAAGGACAGGCCTACGAGGCCTATGGCTACACCTTC. This sequence encodes CASSEGQAYEAYGYTF.